This T cell receptor beta chain came from a study of graft-versus-host responses after intestinal transplantation. Turning to the study itself: Recipients had multivisceral, liver-intestinal, or isolated intestinal transplants. Study-level points and caveats: Investigators detected GvH clones in recipient marrow, with some emerging earlier in ileum or blood. Graft-versus-host to host-versus-graft clonal ratios in allografts were high in patients with graft-donor T cell macrochimerism. Peak circulating GvH clone levels were associated with early post-transplant HvG declines.

Concerning this clone: Its specificity is not known.

Germline assignment: CDR1 MNHNY and CDR2 SVGAGI (reference sequence). CDR3 size: 15 residues. V shed 7 bases, J shed 3 bases, and the junction held 11 bases outside the gene matches. TCRdb's table, derived via immunoSEQ multiplex PCR, lists solely in-frame clones and lacks some. Of roughly 99,000 clones in the sample, approximately 85% were seen once. The sequence derives from a human patient who received an intestinal transplant, so some T cells may come from the graft donor. The V call is TRBV6-6, the J call TRBJ2-5, with TRBD2 identical over 7 bases. Sequencing was performed on PBMCs, taken 255 days after intestinal transplant. The CDR3 DNA reads TGTGCCAGCACCCAAATAGCGGGTGGGGAAGAGACCCAGTACTTC. This encodes CASTQIAGGEETQYF.